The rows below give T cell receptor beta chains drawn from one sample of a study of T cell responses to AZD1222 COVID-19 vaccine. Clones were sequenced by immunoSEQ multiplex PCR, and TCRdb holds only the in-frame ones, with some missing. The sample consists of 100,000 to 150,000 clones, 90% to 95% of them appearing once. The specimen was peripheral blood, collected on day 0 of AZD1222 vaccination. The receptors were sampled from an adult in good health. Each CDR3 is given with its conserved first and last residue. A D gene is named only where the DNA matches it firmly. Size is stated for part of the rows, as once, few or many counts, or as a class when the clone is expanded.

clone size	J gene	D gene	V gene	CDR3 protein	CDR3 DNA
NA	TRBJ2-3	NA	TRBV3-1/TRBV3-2	CASRNTDTQYF	TGTGCCAGCAGGAACACAGATACGCAGTATTTT
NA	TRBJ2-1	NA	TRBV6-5	CASSPLGNEQFF	TGTGCCAGCAGTCCCTTAGGTAATGAGCAGTTCTTC
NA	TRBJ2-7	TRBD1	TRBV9	CASSMGQGGTYEQYF	TGTGCCAGCAGCATGGGACAGGGGGGGACTTACGAGCAGTACTTC
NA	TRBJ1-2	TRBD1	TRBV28	CASSLTGGGGYTF	TGTGCCAGCAGCCTGACAGGGGGCGGAGGCTACACCTTC
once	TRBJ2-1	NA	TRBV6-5	CASSYGQVREQFF	TGTGCCAGCAGTTACGGTCAGGTTCGTGAGCAGTTCTTC
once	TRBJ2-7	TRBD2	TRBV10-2	CASSSSGRAYYEQYF	TGCGCCAGCAGCTCAAGCGGGAGGGCCTATTACGAGCAGTACTTC
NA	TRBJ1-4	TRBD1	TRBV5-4	CASHFSPGTGGEKLFF	TGTGCCAGCCACTTCTCCCCTGGGACAGGGGGAGAAAAACTGTTTTTT
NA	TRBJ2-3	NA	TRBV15	CATSRDLGRTQYF	TGTGCCACCAGCAGAGATCTGGGGAGGACGCAGTATTTT
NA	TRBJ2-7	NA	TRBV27	CASSYNQGGHEQYF	TGTGCCAGCAGTTACAATCAGGGAGGTCACGAGCAGTACTTC
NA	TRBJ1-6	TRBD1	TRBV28	CASKPGQGNSPLHF	TGTGCCAGCAAACCGGGACAGGGTAATTCACCCCTCCACTTT
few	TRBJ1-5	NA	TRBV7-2	CASSLGAGGGGNQPQHF	TGTGCCAGCAGCTTAGGAGCTGGTGGTGGGGGGAATCAGCCCCAGCATTTT
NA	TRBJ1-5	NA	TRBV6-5	CASSPWVGDQPQHF	TGTGCCAGCAGCCCGTGGGTTGGCGATCAGCCCCAGCATTTT
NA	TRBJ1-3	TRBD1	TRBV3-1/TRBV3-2	CASEQGAGNTIYF	TGTGCCAGCGAACAGGGGGCTGGAAACACCATATATTTT
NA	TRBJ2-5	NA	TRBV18	CASSPPGSGETQYF	TGTGCCAGCTCACCACCCGGGAGTGGCGAGACCCAGTACTTC
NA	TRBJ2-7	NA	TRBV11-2	CASSYQGGGRYEQYF	TGTGCCAGCAGCTACCAGGGGGGGGGCAGGTACGAGCAGTACTTC
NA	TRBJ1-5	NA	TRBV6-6	CASSSTGTRRDQPQHF	TGTGCCAGCAGTTCAACCGGGACGAGGAGAGATCAGCCCCAGCATTTT
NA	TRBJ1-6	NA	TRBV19	CASSTRTADNSPLHF	TGTGCCAGTAGTACCCGGACGGCTGATAATTCACCCCTCCACTTT
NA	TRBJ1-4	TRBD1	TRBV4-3	CASSQETGTGTEKLFF	TGCGCCAGCAGCCAGGAAACCGGGACAGGGACCGAAAAACTGTTTTTT
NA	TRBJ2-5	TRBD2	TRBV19	CASSNQLAGEREETQYF	TGTGCCAGTAGTAACCAGTTAGCGGGAGAGAGGGAGGAGACCCAGTACTTC
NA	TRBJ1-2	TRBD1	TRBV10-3	CAISAPRDRVGYTF	TGTGCCATCAGTGCGCCCCGGGACAGGGTTGGCTACACCTTC
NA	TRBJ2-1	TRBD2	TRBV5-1	CASSSLAGVSDEQFF	TGCGCCAGCAGCTCTTTGGCGGGAGTATCCGATGAGCAGTTCTTC
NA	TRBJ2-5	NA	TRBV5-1	CASSFDPEWQETQYF	TGCGCCAGCAGCTTTGACCCCGAGTGGCAAGAGACCCAGTACTTC
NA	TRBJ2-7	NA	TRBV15	CATSRPKASGGTSHRYEQYF	TGTGCCACCAGCAGGCCGAAGGCCTCGGGGGGCACATCCCACAGGTACGAGCAGTACTTC
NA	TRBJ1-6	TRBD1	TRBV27	CASRARGLPPLHF	TGTGCCAGCAGGGCCAGGGGGCTCCCACCCCTCCACTTT
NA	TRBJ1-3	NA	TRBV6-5	CASTRQAGNTIYF	TGTGCCAGCACCCGACAGGCTGGAAACACCATATATTTT
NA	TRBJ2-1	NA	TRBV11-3	CASSLEPAAPEQFF	TGTGCCAGCAGCTTAGAACCGGCCGCGCCAGAGCAGTTCTTC
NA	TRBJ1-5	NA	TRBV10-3	CAISDGQGGDQPQHF	TGTGCCATCAGTGATGGGCAGGGAGGCGATCAGCCCCAGCATTTT
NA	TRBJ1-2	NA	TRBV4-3	CASSQVLSPGALRLWGYTF	TGCGCCAGCAGCCAAGTTCTAAGCCCGGGGGCGCTTAGGCTATGGGGCTACACCTTC
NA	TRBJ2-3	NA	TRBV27	CASSPWGGGNTDTQYF	TGTGCCAGCAGCCCCTGGGGCGGCGGGAATACAGATACGCAGTATTTT
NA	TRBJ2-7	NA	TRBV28	CASFPEVRALIGVYEQYF	TGTGCCAGCTTTCCGGAAGTCAGAGCCTTGATAGGAGTCTACGAGCAGTACTTC
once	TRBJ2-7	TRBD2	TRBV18	CASSPPSGGELREQYF	TGTGCCAGCTCACCACCGAGCGGGGGAGAATTACGAGAGCAGTACTTC
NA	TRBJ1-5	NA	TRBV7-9	CASSFEGPSNQPQHF	TGTGCCAGCAGCTTTGAAGGGCCCAGCAATCAGCCCCAGCATTTT
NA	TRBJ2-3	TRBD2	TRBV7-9	CASSIKRRLAGGPDTQYF	TGTGCCAGCAGCATTAAACGGCGACTAGCGGGGGGCCCTGATACGCAGTATTTT
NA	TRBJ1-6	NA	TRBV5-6	CASSLAPGLNNSPLHF	TGTGCCAGCAGCTTGGCCCCGGGACTAAATAATTCACCCCTCCACTTT
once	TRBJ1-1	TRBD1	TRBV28	CASSLTGKYNTEAFF	TGTGCCAGCAGTCTGACAGGGAAATATAACACTGAAGCTTTCTTT
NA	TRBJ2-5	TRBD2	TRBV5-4	CASSGLAGGSETQYF	TGTGCCAGCAGCGGATTAGCGGGAGGCTCAGAGACCCAGTACTTC
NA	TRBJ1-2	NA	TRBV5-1	CASSYTSDNLAHGYTF	TGCGCCAGCAGCTATACCTCGGACAACCTCGCTCATGGCTACACCTTC
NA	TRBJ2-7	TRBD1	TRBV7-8	CASSLGRGQGPYEQYF	TGTGCCAGCAGCTTAGGGCGCGGACAGGGGCCATACGAGCAGTACTTC
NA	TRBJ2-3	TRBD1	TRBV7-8	CASSPHQGDTDTQYF	TGTGCCAGCAGCCCACACCAGGGGGACACAGATACGCAGTATTTT
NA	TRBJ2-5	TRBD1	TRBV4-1	CASSHRETGGGETQYF	TGCGCCAGCAGTCATCGGGAGACAGGGGGCGGTGAGACCCAGTACTTC
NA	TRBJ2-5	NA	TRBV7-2	CASSSGATTYF	TGTGCCAGCAGCTCGGGGGCCACGACGTACTTC
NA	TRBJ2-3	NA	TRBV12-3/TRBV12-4	CASSSPGVGTQYF	TGTGCCAGCAGTTCCCCAGGAGTGGGTACGCAGTATTTT
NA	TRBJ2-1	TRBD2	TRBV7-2	CASSLLRLAGGIIEQFF	TGTGCCAGCAGCTTACTCAGACTAGCGGGGGGGATTATTGAGCAGTTCTTC
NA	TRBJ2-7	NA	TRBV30	CAWRDRIYEQYF	TGTGCCTGGAGGGACAGAATTTACGAGCAGTACTTC
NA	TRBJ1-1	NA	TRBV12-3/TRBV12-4	CASRTGGRVDPFF	TGTGCCAGCAGAACCGGGGGTCGTGTCGATCCTTTCTTT
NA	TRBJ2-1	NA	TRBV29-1	CSASRPMNEQFF	TGCAGCGCTAGCAGGCCGATGAATGAGCAGTTCTTC
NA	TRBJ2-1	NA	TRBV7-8	CASSLAASRSSYNEQFF	TGTGCCAGCAGCTTAGCGGCGAGCCGCAGCTCCTACAATGAGCAGTTCTTC
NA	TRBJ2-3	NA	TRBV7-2	CASSAMGLTDTQYF	TGTGCCAGCAGCGCAATGGGGTTGACAGATACGCAGTATTTT
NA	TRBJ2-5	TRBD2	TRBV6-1	CASSERGGETQYF	TGTGCCAGCAGTGAGCGGGGGGGGGAGACCCAGTACTTC
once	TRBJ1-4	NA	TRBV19	CASRTGMPNEKLFF	TGTGCCAGTAGAACAGGGATGCCTAATGAAAAACTGTTTTTT
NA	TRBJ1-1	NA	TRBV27	CASSLSGGRTEAFF	TGTGCCAGCAGTTTATCAGGGGGGAGGACTGAAGCTTTCTTT
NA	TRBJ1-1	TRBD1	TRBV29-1	CSGTTGMGTEAFF	TGCAGCGGAACGACAGGGATGGGAACTGAAGCTTTCTTT
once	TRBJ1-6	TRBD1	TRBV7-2	CASSSVQTGGLSYPLHF	TGTGCCAGCAGCTCAGTACAGACAGGGGGCCTCTCCTATCCCCTCCACTTT
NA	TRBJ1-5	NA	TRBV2	CASSERGSGNQPQHF	TGTGCCAGCAGTGAAAGGGGCTCGGGCAATCAGCCCCAGCATTTT
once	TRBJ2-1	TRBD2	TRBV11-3	CASSRLAGAYNEQFF	TGTGCCAGCAGCCGACTAGCGGGAGCCTACAATGAGCAGTTCTTC
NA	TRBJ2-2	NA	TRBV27	CASSWEATIGELFF	TGTGCCAGCAGTTGGGAGGCCACGATAGGGGAGCTGTTTTTT
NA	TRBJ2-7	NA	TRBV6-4	CASSRDGSSYEQYF	TGTGCCAGCAGTCGGGACGGCAGCTCCTACGAGCAGTACTTC
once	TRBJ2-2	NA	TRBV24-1	CATSDSGPPSAGELFF	TGTGCCACCAGTGATTCGGGACCTCCGAGTGCCGGGGAGCTGTTTTTT
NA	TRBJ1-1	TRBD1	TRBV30	CAWTMTGISCGAFF	TGTGCCTGGACTATGACAGGGATCTCCTGCGGGGCTTTCTTT
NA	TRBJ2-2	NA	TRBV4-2	CASSQERTGSTGELFF	TGTGCCAGCAGCCAAGAAAGAACAGGGAGTACCGGGGAGCTGTTTTTT